The entry below gives a single T cell receptor (beta chain) sequence along with its context. This sample is part of a study of blood T cell repertoires in COVID-19. In the authors' methods: Amplification of reference gene primers provided the estimated nucleated cell counts. The assay was immunoSEQ multiplex PCR, and TCRdb's table has in-frame clones only and misses some. The D gene and trimming were derived from the DNA, and the V and J assignments and clone size from that table. The sample shows some 180,000 clones, about four fifths of them seen only once. This sequence originates from a man in his sixties or seventies with active or convalescent COVID-19. Sample: peripheral blood.

CDR3 sequence reads: CASSIVSKGAGNQPQHF. The DNA of the CDR3 is TGTGCCAGTAGTATTGTTTCCAAGGGGGCCGGCAATCAGCCCCAGCATTTT. V gene TRBV19 combines with J gene TRBJ1-5, with 7 bases fitting TRBD1. This CDR3 comprises 17 residues. In germline, CDR1 is LNHDA, CDR2 SQIVND (reference sequence). Trimming cost V 3 bases and J 2 bases; bases outside gene matches: 10.